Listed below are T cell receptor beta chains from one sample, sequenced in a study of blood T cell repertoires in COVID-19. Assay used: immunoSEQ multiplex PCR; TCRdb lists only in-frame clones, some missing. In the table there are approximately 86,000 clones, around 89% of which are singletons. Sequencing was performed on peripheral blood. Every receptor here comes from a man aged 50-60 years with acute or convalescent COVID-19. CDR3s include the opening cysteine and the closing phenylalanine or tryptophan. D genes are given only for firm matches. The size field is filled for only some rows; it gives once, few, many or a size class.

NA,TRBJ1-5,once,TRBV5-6,TGTGCCAGCAGCCGAGACAGAAATCAGCCCCAGCATTTT,CASSRDRNQPQHF
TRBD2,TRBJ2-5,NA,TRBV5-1,TGCGCCAGCAGCCGGGAGGCGGGGAAAGAGACCCAGTACTTC,CASSREAGKETQYF
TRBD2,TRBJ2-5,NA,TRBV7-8,TGTGCCAGCAGCTTAGCTTTAGTGGGGGGGGTACAAGAGACCCAGTACTTC,CASSLALVGGVQETQYF
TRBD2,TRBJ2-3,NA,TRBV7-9,TGTGCCAGCAGCGCCCCGGGACTAGTCACAGATACGCAGTATTTT,CASSAPGLVTDTQYF
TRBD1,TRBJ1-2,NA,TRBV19,TGTGCCAGTAGTTTCGACAGGGGAGATGGCTACACCTTC,CASSFDRGDGYTF
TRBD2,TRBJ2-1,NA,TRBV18,TGTGCCAGCTCACCACCGGGACTAGCGGGGGGCTCCTACAATGAGCAGTTCTTC,CASSPPGLAGGSYNEQFF
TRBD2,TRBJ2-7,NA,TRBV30,TGTGCCTGCGGGGGGAGCTCCTACGAGCAGTACTTC,CACGGSSYEQYF
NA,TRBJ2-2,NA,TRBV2,TGTGCCAGCATTTTTAGTAGAGTGAACACCGGGGAGCTGTTTTTT,CASIFSRVNTGELFF
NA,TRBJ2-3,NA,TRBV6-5,TGTGCCAGCAGTTACCGCCCTCCTGGCTTTGCAGATACGCAGTATTTT,CASSYRPPGFADTQYF
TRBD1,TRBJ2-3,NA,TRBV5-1,TGCGCCAGCATGGTCTCAGGGGGTTATACAGATACGCAGTATTTT,CASMVSGGYTDTQYF
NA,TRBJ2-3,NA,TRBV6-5,TGTGCCAGCAGCCTAACCCGAACTGGCACAGATACGCAGTATTTT,CASSLTRTGTDTQYF
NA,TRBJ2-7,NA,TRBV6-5,TGTGCCAGCAAAGGACAGACATATGCCTACGAGCAGTACTTC,CASKGQTYAYEQYF
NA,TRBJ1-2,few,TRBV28,TGTGCCATACTCGAGGGGGGGGCTAAGGACTATGGCTACACCTTC,CAILEGGAKDYGYTF
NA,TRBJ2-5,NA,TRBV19,TGTGCCAGTAGCTACCGGGAGCGGGAGACCCAGTACTTC,CASSYRERETQYF
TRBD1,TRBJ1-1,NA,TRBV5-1,TGCGCCAGCGGAGCCCTGACAGGGGGGACTGAAGCTTTCTTT,CASGALTGGTEAFF
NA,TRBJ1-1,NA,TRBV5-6,TGTGCCAGCAGCCCTTCAGGGTACGGCACTGAAGCTTTCTTT,CASSPSGYGTEAFF
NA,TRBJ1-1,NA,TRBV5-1,TGCGCCAGCAGCCCTGGGGGGGAGAGAGCTTTCTTT,CASSPGGERAFF
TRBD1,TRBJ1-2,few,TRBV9,TGTGCCAGCAGCGTAGGACAGGGGGATGGTGGCTACACCTTC,CASSVGQGDGGYTF
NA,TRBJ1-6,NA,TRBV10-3,TGTGCCATCAGTGAAGGGGGTGGGTACTCACCCCTCCACTTT,CAISEGGGYSPLHF
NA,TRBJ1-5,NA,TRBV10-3,TGTGCCATGTCCCAAACTAATAGCAATCAGCCCCAGCATTTT,CAMSQTNSNQPQHF
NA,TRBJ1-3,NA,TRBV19,TGTGCCAGTTGGAGGGGTTCTGGAAACACCATATATTTT,CASWRGSGNTIYF
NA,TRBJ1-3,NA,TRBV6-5,TGTGCCAGCAGTAAGACGGAGTTCTCTGGAAACACCATATATTTT,CASSKTEFSGNTIYF
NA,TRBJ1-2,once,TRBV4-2,TGTGCCAGCAGCCAAGACAGGGGAAATAACTATGGCTACACCTTC,CASSQDRGNNYGYTF
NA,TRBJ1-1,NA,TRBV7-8,TGTGCCAGCAGCCGGGGGCAGGGCGGCACTGAAGCTTTCTTT,CASSRGQGGTEAFF
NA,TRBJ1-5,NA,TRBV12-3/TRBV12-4,TGTGCCAGCAGTTTGCAGACAGTTCAGCCCCAGCATTTT,CASSLQTVQPQHF
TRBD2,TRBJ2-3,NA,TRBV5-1,TGCGCCAGCAGCCTAGCGGGAACAGATACGCAGTATTTT,CASSLAGTDTQYF
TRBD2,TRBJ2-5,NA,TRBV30,TGTGCCTGGAATGCGGGGGGCCAAGAGACCCAGTACTTC,CAWNAGGQETQYF
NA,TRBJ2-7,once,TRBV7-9,TGTGCCAGCAGCTTAGTCTCAGGTCCCTACGAGCAGTACTTC,CASSLVSGPYEQYF
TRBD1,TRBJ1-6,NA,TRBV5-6,TGTGCCAGCAGCTTGAGACAGGGATCCCTCCACTTT,CASSLRQGSLHF
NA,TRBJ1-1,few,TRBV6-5,TGTGCCAGCAGGAAAGAGCAGAACACTGAAGCTTTCTTT,CASRKEQNTEAFF
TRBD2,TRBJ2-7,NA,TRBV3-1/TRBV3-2,TGTGCCAGCAGCCCTTTGGGAGGGGCGGGGTACGAGCAGTACTTC,CASSPLGGAGYEQYF
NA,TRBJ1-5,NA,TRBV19,TGTGCCAGTAGTTGGGGCGGTCAGTTCGGCAATCAGCCCCAGCATTTT,CASSWGGQFGNQPQHF
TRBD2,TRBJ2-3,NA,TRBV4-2,TGTGCCAGCAGCTTGTCGGGGGGGAACACAGATACGCAGTATTTT,CASSLSGGNTDTQYF
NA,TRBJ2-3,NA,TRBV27,TGTGCCAGCAGTTCTAGGATTCCTAGCACAGATACGCAGTATTTT,CASSSRIPSTDTQYF
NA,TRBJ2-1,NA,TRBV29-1,TGCAGCGTTGAAGAGGAGCCAAGAGGAAGAGTCTTC,CSVEEEPRGRVF
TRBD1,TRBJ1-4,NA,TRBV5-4,TGTGCCAGCAGCGTCGGGGGGACAGGGAGGGAAAAACTGTTTTTT,CASSVGGTGREKLFF
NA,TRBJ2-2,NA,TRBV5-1,TGCGCCAGCAGCTCAGACAGGACAGCACGGGAGCTGTTTTTT,CASSSDRTARELFF
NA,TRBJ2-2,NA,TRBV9,TGTGCCAGCAGCGTCATAGCGGATAACACCGGGGAGCTGTTTTTT,CASSVIADNTGELFF
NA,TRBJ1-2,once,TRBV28,TGTGCCAGCAGTCGCGAGGACAGCCCTTATGGCTACACCTTC,CASSREDSPYGYTF
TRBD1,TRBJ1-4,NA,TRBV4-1,TGCGCCAGCAGCCAAGATCGGAACAGGGGGGGGGAAAAACTGTTTTTT,CASSQDRNRGGEKLFF
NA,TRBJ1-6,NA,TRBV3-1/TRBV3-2,TGTGCCAGCAGCCAAGATAGCGGCGGCTCTAATTCACCCCTCCACTTT,CASSQDSGGSNSPLHF
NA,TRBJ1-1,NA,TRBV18,TGTGCCAGCTCACCACAGGGAGGAACTGAAGCTTTCTTT,CASSPQGGTEAFF
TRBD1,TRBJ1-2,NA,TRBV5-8,TGTGCCAGCAGCCGAGGACAGGGGGCGTATGGCTACACCTTC,CASSRGQGAYGYTF
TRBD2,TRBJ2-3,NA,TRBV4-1,TGCGCCAGCAGCCAAGGCGGACTAGCGGGGGGCACAGATACGCAGTATTTT,CASSQGGLAGGTDTQYF
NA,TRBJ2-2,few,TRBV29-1,TGCAGCGTTGAAGGCGGATCCGGGGAGCTGTTTTTT,CSVEGGSGELFF
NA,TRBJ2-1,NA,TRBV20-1,TGCAGTGCTAGTGGACTGTACAATGAGCAGTTCTTC,CSASGLYNEQFF
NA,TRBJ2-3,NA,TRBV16,TGTGCCAGCAGCCAATCCCTAAGCAGGATCAGCACAGATACGCAGTATTTT,CASSQSLSRISTDTQYF
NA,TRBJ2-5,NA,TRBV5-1,TGCGCCAGCAGCTTGGAGGAGCGCATAAAAGAGACCCAGTACTTC,CASSLEERIKETQYF
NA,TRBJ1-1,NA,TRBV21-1,TGTGCCAGCGGCCTGGTGCCATTGAACACTGAAGCTTTCTTT,CASGLVPLNTEAFF
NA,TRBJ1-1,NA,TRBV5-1,TGCGCCAGCAGCCAGGACAGTTTGAACACTGAAGCTTTCTTT,CASSQDSLNTEAFF
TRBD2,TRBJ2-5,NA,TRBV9,TGTGCCAGCAGCGTTTCAAGCGGGGGGTTCGGGACCCAGTACTTC,CASSVSSGGFGTQYF
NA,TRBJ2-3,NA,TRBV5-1,TGCGCCAGCAGCCTGAATCCGGGGAGGACAGATACGCAGTATTTT,CASSLNPGRTDTQYF
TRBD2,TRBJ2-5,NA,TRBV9,TGTGCCAGCAGCCCTAACTTAGCGGGGGGACTGGGGACCCAGTACTTC,CASSPNLAGGLGTQYF
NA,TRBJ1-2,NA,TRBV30,TGTGCCTACAGAGATTACTATGGCTACACCTTC,CAYRDYYGYTF